This T cell receptor (beta chain) was observed in a study of cytomegalovirus exposure and HLA in healthy donors. The PCR had 60 Vbeta and 13 Jbeta primers. Generated by immunoSEQ multiplex PCR, the TCRdb table keeps only in-frame clones and is missing some. Among over 85,000 clones, about three quarters were seen once, and the ten largest hold 2.5% to 3%. The CDR3 sequence is 17 residues long. CDR1 and CDR2 (germline): SGHRS, YFSETQ. V was pared by 3 bases and J by 0 bases, with 16 bases between. The sequenced sample consisted of PBMCs. This sequence was found in a woman aged 55-69 years in good health and CMV-seropositive. V is TRBV5-1 and J is TRBJ2-1, with a possible D match to TRBD2 (5 bases). CDR3 sequence: CASSSEAVGVSYNEQFF. The CDR3 bases are TGCGCCAGCAGCTCGGAGGCAGTGGGAGTCTCCTACAATGAGCAGTTCTTC. Full variable domain (missing parts from reference TRBV5-1 and TRBJ2-1): KAGVTQTPRYLIKTRGQQVTLSCSPISGHRSVSWYQQTPGQGLQFLFEYFSETQRNKGNFPGRFSGRQFSNSRSEMNVSTLELGDSALYLCASSSEAVGVSYNEQFFGPGTRLTVL.